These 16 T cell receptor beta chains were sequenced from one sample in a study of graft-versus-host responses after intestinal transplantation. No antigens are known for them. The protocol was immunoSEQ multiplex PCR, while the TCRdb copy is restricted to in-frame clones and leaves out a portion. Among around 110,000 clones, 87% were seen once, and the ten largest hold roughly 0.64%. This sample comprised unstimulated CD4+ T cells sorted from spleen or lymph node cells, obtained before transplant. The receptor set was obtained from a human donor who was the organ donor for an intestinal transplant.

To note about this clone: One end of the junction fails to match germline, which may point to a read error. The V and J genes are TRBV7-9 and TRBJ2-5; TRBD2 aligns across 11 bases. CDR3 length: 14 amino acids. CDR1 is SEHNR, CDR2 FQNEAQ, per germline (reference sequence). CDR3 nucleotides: TGTGCCAGCAGCTTAGAAGTTACTAGCGGGGGAAGGAACTTC. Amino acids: CASSLEVTSGGRNF.

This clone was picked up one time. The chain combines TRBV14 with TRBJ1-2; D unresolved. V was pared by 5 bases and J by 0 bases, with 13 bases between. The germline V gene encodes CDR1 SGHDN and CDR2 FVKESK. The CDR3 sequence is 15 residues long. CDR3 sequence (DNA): TGTGCCAGCAGCAGGTACTTAACGCCTAACTATGGCTACACCTTC. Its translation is CASSRYLTPNYGYTF.

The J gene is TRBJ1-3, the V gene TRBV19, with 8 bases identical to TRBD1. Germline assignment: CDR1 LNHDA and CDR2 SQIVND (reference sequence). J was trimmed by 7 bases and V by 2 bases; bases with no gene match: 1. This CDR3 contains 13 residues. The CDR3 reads CASSIQGANTIYF. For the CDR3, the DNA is TGTGCCAGTAGTATACAGGGGGCGAACACCATATATTTT.

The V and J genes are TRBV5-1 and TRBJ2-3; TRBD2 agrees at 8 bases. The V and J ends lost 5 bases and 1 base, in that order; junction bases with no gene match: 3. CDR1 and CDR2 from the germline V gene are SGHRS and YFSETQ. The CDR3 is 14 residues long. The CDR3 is CASRATSGTDTQYF. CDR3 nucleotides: TGCGCCAGCAGAGCGACTAGCGGCACAGATACGCAGTATTTT.

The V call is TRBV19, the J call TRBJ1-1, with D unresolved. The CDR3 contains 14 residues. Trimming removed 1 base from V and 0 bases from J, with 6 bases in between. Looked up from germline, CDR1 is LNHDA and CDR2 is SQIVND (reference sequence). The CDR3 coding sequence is TGTGCCAGTAGTATAGCAGGAATGAACACTGAAGCTTTCTTT. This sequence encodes CASSIAGMNTEAFF.

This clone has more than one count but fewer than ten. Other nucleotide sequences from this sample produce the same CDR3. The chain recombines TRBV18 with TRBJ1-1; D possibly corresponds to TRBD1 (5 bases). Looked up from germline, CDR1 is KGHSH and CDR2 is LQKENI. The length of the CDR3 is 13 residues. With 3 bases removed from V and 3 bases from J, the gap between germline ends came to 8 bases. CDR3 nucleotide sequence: TGTGCCAGCTCACCTCAGGGTGACACTGAAGCTTTCTTT. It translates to CASSPQGDTEAFF.

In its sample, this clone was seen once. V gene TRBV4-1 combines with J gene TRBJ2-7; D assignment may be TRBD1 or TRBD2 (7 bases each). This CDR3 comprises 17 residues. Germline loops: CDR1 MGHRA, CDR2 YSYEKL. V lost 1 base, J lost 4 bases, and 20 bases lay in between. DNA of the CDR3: TGCGCCAGCAGCCAAGTGCCACGAGCGGGACAGCTGTACGAGCAGTACTTC. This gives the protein CASSQVPRAGQLYEQYF.

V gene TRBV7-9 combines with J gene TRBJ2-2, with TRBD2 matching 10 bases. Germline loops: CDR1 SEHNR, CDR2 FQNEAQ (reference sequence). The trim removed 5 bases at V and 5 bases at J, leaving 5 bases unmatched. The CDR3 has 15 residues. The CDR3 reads CASSLTSGSTGELFF. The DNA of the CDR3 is TGTGCCAGCAGCCTGACTAGCGGGTCGACCGGGGAGCTGTTTTTT.

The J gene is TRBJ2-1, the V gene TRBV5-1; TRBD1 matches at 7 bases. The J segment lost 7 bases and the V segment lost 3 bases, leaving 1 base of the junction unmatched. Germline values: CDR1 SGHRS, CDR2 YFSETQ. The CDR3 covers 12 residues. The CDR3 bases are TGCGCCAGCAGCTCGACAGGGAATGAGCAGTTCTTC. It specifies CASSSTGNEQFF.

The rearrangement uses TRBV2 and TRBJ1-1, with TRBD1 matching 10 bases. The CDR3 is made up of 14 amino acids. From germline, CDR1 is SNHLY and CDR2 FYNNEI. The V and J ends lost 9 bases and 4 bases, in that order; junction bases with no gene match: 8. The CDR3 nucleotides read TGTGCCAGTAGGTTTGGGACAGGGGTCACTGAAGCTTTCTTT. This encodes CASRFGTGVTEAFF.

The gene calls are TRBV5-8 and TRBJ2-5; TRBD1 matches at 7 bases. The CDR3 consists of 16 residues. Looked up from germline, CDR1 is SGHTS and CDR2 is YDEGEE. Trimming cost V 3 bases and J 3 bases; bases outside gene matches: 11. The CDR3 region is CASSSPWGQIEETQYF. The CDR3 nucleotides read TGTGCCAGCAGCTCACCTTGGGGACAGATAGAAGAGACCCAGTACTTC.

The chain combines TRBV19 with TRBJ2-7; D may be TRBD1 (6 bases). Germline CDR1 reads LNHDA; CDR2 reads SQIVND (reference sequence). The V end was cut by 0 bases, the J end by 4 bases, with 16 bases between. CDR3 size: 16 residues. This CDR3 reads CASSIDPGQPNYEQYF. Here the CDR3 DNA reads TGTGCCAGTAGTATAGACCCGGGACAACCTAATTACGAGCAGTACTTC.

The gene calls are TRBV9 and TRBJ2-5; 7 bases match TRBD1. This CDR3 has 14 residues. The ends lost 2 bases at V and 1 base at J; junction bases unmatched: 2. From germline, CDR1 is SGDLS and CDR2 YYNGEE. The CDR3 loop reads CASSVRQGQETQYF. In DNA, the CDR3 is TGTGCCAGCAGCGTCCGACAGGGCCAAGAGACCCAGTACTTC.

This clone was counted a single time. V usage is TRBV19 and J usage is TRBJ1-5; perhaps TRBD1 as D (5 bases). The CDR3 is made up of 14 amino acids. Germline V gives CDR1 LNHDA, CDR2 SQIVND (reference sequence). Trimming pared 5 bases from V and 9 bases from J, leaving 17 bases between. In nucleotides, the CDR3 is TGTGCCAGTAGTTCCCCCCAGGGTACCGGGCCCCAGCATTTT. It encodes CASSSPQGTGPQHF. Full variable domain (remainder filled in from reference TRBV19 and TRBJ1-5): DGGITQSPKYLFRKEGQNVTLSCEQNLNHDAMYWYRQDPGQGLRLIYYSQIVNDFQKGDIAEGYSVSREKKESFPLTVTSAQKNPTAFYLCASSSPQGTGPQHFGDGTRLSIL.

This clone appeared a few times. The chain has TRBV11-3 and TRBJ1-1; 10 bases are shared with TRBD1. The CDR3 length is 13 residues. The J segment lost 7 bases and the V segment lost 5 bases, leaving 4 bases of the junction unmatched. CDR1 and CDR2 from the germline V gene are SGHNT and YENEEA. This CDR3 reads CASSPRTGGEAFF. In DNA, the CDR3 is TGTGCCAGCAGCCCCCGGACAGGGGGTGAAGCTTTCTTT.

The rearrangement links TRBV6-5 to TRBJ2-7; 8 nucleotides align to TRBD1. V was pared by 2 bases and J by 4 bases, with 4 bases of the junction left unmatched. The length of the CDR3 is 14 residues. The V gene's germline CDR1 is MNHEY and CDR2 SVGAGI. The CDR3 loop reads CASSYGQGAYEQYF. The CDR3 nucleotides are TGTGCCAGCAGTTACGGGCAGGGGGCTTACGAGCAGTACTTC.